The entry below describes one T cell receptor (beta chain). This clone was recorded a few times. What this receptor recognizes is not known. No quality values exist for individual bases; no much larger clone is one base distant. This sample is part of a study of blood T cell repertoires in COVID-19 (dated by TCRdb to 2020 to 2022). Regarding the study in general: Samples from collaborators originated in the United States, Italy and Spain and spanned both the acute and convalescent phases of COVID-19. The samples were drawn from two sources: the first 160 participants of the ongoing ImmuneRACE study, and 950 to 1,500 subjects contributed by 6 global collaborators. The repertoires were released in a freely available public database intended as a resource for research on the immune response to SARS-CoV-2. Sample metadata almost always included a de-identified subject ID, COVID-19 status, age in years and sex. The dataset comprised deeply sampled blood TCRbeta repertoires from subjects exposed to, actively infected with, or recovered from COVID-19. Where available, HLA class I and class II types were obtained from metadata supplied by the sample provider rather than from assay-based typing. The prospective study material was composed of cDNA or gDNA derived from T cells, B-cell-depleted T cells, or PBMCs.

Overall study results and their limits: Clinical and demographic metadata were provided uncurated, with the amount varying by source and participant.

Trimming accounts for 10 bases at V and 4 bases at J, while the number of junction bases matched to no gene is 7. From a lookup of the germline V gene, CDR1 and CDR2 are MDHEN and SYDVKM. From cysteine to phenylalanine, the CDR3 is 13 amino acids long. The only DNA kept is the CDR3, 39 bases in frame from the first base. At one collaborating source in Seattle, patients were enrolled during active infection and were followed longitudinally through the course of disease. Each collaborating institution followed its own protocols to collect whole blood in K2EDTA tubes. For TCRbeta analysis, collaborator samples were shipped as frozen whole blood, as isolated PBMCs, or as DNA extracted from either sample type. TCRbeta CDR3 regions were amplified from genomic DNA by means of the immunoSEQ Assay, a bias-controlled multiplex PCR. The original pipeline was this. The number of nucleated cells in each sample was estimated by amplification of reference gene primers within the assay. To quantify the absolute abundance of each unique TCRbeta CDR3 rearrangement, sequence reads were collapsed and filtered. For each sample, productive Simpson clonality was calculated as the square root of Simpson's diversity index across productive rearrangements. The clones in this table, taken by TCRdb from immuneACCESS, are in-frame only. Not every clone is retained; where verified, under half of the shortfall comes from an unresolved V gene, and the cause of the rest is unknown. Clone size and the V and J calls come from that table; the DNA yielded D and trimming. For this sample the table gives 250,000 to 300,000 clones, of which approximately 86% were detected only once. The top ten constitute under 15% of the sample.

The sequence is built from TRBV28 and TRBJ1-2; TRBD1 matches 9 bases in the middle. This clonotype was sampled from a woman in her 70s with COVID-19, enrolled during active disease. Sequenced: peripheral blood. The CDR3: CATRQGGSYGYTF. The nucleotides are TGTGCCACTCGACAGGGGGGAAGCTATGGCTACACCTTC.